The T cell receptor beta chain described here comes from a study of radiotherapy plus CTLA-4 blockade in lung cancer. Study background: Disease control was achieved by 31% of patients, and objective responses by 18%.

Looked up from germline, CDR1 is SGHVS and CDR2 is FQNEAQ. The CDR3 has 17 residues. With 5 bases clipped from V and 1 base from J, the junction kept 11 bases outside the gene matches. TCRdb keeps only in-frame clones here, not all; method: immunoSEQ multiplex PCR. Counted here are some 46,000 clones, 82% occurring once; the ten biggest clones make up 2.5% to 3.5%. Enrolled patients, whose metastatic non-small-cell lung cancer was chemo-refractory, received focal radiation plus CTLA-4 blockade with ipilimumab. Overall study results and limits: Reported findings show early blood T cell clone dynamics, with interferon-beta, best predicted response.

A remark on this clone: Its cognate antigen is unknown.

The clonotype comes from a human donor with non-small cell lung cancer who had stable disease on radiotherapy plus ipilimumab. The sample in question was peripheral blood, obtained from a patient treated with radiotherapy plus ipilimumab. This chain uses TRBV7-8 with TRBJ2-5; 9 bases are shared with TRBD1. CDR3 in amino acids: CASSINLGQGIQETQYF. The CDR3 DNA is TGTGCCAGCAGCATCAACTTGGGACAGGGAATCCAAGAGACCCAGTACTTC.